Here is one TCR beta chain with its context. Repertoires were generated with immunoSEQ multiplex PCR, while TCRdb's copy carries only in-frame clones and drops some. The sample consists of roughly 120,000 clones, 91% of them appearing once. The data belong to a study of control samples from healthy donors and cancer patients. The CDR3 loop spans 17 amino acids. Trimming removed 3 bases from V and 1 base from J; junction bases left unmatched: 7. Germline loops: CDR1 ENHRY, CDR2 SYGVKD. This sequence was found in a woman between 18 and 29 years old in good health. The V and J genes are TRBV10-3 and TRBJ1-1; TRBD1 matches 11 bases. Sequencing used blood. CDR3 sequence reads: CAISERGTGGTNTEAFF. For the CDR3, the DNA is TGTGCCATCAGTGAAAGGGGGACAGGGGGGACGAACACTGAAGCTTTCTTT.